The sequence of this T cell receptor (beta chain) was determined in a study of CD8+ T cells in alopecia areata. In each case, RNA was isolated and then reverse transcribed into cDNA as the sequencing template. Assay used: immunoSEQ multiplex PCR; TCRdb lists only in-frame clones, some missing. The data hold more than 140,000 clones, with 70% to 90% observed a single time. Noted treatment: oral pan-JAK inhibitor, 5-10 mg twice daily. The clonotype comes from a human donor with alopecia areata. Sequencing was performed on CD8+ T cells sorted from blood, taken at week 4, from a patient treated with tofacitinib.

The CDR3 region has the DNA TGTGCCAGCAGTTTGGACTATTTATCCACAGATACGCAGTATTTT. Its protein is CASSLDYLSTDTQYF. This chain uses TRBV27 with TRBJ2-3; D might be TRBD2 (6 bases). There are 15 residues in the CDR3. Germline assignment: CDR1 MNHEY and CDR2 SMNVEV (reference sequence). Trimming removed 3 bases from V and 2 bases from J, with 12 bases in between.